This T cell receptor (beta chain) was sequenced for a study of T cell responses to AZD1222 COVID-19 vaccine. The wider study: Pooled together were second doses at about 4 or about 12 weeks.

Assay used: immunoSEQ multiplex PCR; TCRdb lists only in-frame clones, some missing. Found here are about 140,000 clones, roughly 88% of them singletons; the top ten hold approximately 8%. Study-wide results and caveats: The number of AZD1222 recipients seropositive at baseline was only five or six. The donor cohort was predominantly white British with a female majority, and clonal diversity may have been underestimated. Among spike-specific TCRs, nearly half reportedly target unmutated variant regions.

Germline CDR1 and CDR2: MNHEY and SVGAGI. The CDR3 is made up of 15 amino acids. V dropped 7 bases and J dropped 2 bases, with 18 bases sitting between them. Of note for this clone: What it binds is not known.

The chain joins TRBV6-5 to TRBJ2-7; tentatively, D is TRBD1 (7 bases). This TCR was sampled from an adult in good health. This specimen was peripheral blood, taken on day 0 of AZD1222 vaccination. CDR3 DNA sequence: TGTGCCAGCACCCAGGGGGTAGCGGCGGCCTACGAGCAGTACTTC. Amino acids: CASTQGVAAAYEQYF.